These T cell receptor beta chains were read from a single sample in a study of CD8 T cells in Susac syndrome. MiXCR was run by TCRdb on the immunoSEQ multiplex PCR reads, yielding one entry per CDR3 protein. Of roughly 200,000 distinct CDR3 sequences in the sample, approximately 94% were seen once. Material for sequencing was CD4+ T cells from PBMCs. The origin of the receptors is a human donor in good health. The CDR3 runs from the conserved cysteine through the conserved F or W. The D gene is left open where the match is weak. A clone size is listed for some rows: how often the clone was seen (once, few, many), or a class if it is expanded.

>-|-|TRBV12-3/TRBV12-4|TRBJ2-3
TGTGCCAGCAGTCGATCCGCAGATACGCAGTATTTT
CASSRSADTQYF
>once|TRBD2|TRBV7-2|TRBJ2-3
TGTGCCAGCAGCCCGGGGACTAGCGGGAGAGGCACAGATACGCAGTATTTT
CASSPGTSGRGTDTQYF
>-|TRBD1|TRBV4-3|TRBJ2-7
TGCGCCAGCAGCCAAGGGGACAGAGGCTACGAGCAGTACTTC
CASSQGDRGYEQYF
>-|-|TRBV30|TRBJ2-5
TGTGCCTGGAGTTCCCGACTAAAAGGGAGAACCCAGTACTTC
CAWSSRLKGRTQYF
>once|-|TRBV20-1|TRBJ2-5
TGCCAGGAGACAAATATACAAGAGACCCAGTACTTC
CQETNIQETQYF
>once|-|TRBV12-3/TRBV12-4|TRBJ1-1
TGTGCCAGCAGTTCAACAGGGCTAAGCACTGAAGCTTTCTTT
CASSSTGLSTEAFF
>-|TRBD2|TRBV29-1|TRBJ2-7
TGCAGCGTTGAAGTCGTATCGGCGGGGGACTACGAGCAGTACTTC
CSVEVVSAGDYEQYF
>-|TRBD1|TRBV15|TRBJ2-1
TGTGCCACCAGCAGTAACAGGGGAGTCAATGAGCAGTTCTTC
CATSSNRGVNEQFF
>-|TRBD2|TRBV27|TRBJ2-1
TGTGCCAGCAGTTTGCTCGCGAGCGGGGTACGTTACAATGAGCAGTTCTTC
CASSLLASGVRYNEQFF
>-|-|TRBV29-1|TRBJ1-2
TGCAGCGTTGTCCTGCCGACAGGAGGATATGGCTACACCTTC
CSVVLPTGGYGYTF
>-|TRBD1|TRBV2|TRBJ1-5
TGTGCCAGCAGTGATACAGGGGGCAGTCAGCCCCAGCATTTT
CASSDTGGSQPQHF
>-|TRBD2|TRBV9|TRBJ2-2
TGTGCCAGCAGCGCGGACGCCGGGGGGACCGGGGAGCTGTTTTTT
CASSADAGGTGELFF
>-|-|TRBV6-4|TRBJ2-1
TGTGCCAGCAGTACTCAGCGGAACGTCAATGAGCAGTTCTTC
CASSTQRNVNEQFF
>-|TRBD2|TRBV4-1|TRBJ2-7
TGCGCCAGCAGCCAAGCTAGCGGGAGATCCTACGAGCAGTACTTC
CASSQASGRSYEQYF
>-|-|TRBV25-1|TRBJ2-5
TGTGCCAGCAGTGAATCTCTAGGGAACCAAGAGACCCAGTACTTC
CASSESLGNQETQYF
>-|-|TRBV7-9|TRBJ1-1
TGTGCCAGCAGCTACAATGGCCCGCTCCAGAACACTGAAGCTTTCTTT
CASSYNGPLQNTEAFF
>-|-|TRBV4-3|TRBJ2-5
TGCGCCAGCAGCCAAGGGTGGAAGTCGGAGACCCAGTACTTC
CASSQGWKSETQYF
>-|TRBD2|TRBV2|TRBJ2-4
TGTGCCAGCAGTGAGAGTAGCGGGAGGCACATTCAGTACTTC
CASSESSGRHIQYF
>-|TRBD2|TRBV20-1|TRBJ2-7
TGCAGTGCTAGTAGGACTAGCGGCTACTCCTACGAGCAGTACTTC
CSASRTSGYSYEQYF
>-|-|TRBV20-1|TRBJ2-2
TGCAGTGCTAGGTTCCCCAGGGGCCTCACCGGGGAGCTGTTTTTT
CSARFPRGLTGELFF
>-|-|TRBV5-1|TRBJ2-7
TGCGCCAGCAGCTTGGATGGTAGGAAGTACTACGAGCAGTACTTC
CASSLDGRKYYEQYF
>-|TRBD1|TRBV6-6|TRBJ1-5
TGTGCCAGCAGTGTAACAGGGGAATCGAACCAGCCCCAGCATTTT
CASSVTGESNQPQHF
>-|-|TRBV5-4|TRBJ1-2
TGTGCCAGCAGGGACCGTTATACTAACTATGGCTACACCTTC
CASRDRYTNYGYTF
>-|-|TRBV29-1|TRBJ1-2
TGCAGCGTTTGGACAGCGAACTATGGCTACACCTTC
CSVWTANYGYTF
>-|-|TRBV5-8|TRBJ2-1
TGTGCCAGCTCCAGGAGGCTCTACAATGAGCAGTTCTTC
CASSRRLYNEQFF
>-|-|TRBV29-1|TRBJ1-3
TGCAGCGCCGAGAAAGGAAACACCATATATTTT
CSAEKGNTIYF
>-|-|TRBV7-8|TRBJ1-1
TGTGCCAGCAGCTCCGAGGAAGCTTTCTTT
CASSSEEAFF
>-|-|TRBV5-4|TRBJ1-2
TGTGCCAGCAGCTTGCCCAGGGAGGCTAACTATGGCTACACCTTC
CASSLPREANYGYTF
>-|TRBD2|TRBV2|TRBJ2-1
TGTGCCAGTAGACTAGCGGAGGCCAATGAGCAGTTCTTC
CASRLAEANEQFF
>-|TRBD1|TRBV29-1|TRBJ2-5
TGCAGCGTTGAATTTGGACAGGGTGTGCCCCAGTACTTC
CSVEFGQGVPQYF
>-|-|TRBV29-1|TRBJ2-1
TGCAGCGCCAAGGTTCAGTTTAGGGAGCAGTTCTTC
CSAKVQFREQFF
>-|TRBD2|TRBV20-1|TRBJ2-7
TGCAGTGCTAGAGGAATGTATAGCGGGTTTGACTACGAGCAGTACTTC
CSARGMYSGFDYEQYF
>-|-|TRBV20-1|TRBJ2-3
TGCAGTGCTAGTTCGGCGGATACGCAGTATTTT
CSASSADTQYF